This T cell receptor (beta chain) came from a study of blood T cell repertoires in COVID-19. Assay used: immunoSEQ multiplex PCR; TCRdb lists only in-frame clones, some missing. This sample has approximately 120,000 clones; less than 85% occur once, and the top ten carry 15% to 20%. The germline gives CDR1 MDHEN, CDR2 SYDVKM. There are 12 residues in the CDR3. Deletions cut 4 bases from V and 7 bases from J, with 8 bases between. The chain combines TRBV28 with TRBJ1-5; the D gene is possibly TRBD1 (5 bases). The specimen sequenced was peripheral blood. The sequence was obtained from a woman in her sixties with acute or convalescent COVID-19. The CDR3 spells CASSSGGQPQHF. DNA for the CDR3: TGTGCCAGCAGTTCCGGGGGACAGCCCCAGCATTTT.